This T cell receptor (beta chain) was captured by sequencing in a study of siplizumab effects on memory and regulatory T cells. Overall study results and limits: Naive or memory phenotype assignment was not possible for roughly 80-95% of proliferating CD4+ or CD8+ clones. Relative to controls at 26.9%, mappable alloreactive CD4+ clones exhibited a mean Treg-derived proportion of over 60% with siplizumab. Siplizumab significantly reduced alloreactive sequences traceable to unstimulated CD4+ memory cells. Naive T cells looked more diverse than memory cells, and they looked like major contributors to the alloresponse.

As regards this clone: Its antigen is unknown.

TCRdb keeps only in-frame clones here, not all; method: immunoSEQ multiplex PCR. The sample carries 65,000 to 70,000 clones, approximately 89% recorded once. The CDR3 length is 16 residues. Per germline, CDR1 SGHRS and CDR2 YFSETQ. V dropped 4 bases and J dropped 11; count of bases not matched to a gene: 12. Sequencing used Tregs sorted from blood. The TCR comes from a human donor in good health. The rearrangement links TRBV5-1 to TRBJ2-3, with TRBD2 matching 14 bases. CDR3 loop: CASSRTTSGRAYQQYF. CDR3 in DNA: TGCGCCAGCAGCAGAACGACTAGCGGGAGGGCCTATCAGCAGTATTTT.